This is a list of T cell receptor beta chains from one sample in a study of cytomegalovirus exposure and HLA in healthy donors. Libraries were prepared by immunoSEQ multiplex PCR; TCRdb keeps only in-frame clonotypes and omits some of them. The profile covers some 200,000 clones, with about 77% appearing a single time and roughly 3% taken by the ten largest. Sequenced material: PBMCs. The receptors come from a woman younger than 45 in good health and CMV-seronegative. The CDR3 runs from the conserved cysteine through the conserved F or W. A D gene is named only where the DNA matches it firmly. Not every row has a clone size; where given, it reads once, few, many or a size class.

v_gene,abundance,j_gene,d_gene,CDR3nt,CDR3aa
TRBV10-3,NA,TRBJ2-1,TRBD1,TGTGCCATCAGTGAGGGGGGGACAGGGCGAGGCAATGAGCAGTTCTTC,CAISEGGTGRGNEQFF
TRBV14,NA,TRBJ2-7,TRBD2,TGTGCCAGCAGCCACTCACTAGCGAGGGAGCAGTACTTC,CASSHSLAREQYF
TRBV5-6,once,TRBJ2-7,NA,TGTGCCAGCTCGGGCCGAAGGGGATACGAGCAGTACTTC,CASSGRRGYEQYF
TRBV30,NA,TRBJ1-5,NA,TGTGCCTGGAGTCAGGGGTTCCAGCCCCAGCATTTT,CAWSQGFQPQHF
TRBV2,NA,TRBJ2-7,TRBD2,TGTGCCAGCTGGACTAGCGGAACCTACGAGCAGTACTTC,CASWTSGTYEQYF
TRBV4-1,NA,TRBJ1-3,NA,TGCGCCAGCAGCCAAGATACCGTACAGCTCTCTGGAAACACCATATATTTT,CASSQDTVQLSGNTIYF
TRBV5-1,NA,TRBJ2-5,NA,TGCGCCAGCAGCTTGGTTCCGGGGGAGACCCAGTACTTC,CASSLVPGETQYF
TRBV11-1,NA,TRBJ2-7,NA,TGTGCCAGCAGCTTAGAGACAGAATACGAGCAGTACTTC,CASSLETEYEQYF
TRBV7-3,NA,TRBJ2-3,TRBD2,TGTGCCAGCAGCCCGAGCGGGGGGGGTTCAGATACGCAGTATTTT,CASSPSGGGSDTQYF
TRBV4-1,NA,TRBJ1-4,TRBD1,TGCGCCAGCAGCTTTCGCACAGGGGATAGAGGCGAAAAACTGTTTTTT,CASSFRTGDRGEKLFF
TRBV10-3,NA,TRBJ1-5,TRBD1,TGTGCCATCAGTGAGAAAGGGACAGGTACACGGCCCCAGCATTTT,CAISEKGTGTRPQHF
TRBV6-5,NA,TRBJ1-1,TRBD1,TGTGCCAGCAGTTCACCGGGACAGGGGACTGAAGCTTTCTTT,CASSSPGQGTEAFF
TRBV9,NA,TRBJ1-4,NA,TGTGCCAGCAGCGTAGCTCTAGGGAGTGAAAAACTGTTTTTT,CASSVALGSEKLFF
TRBV5-6,NA,TRBJ2-3,TRBD2,TGTGCCAGCAGCCGAGGTGGGGGGGGCACAGATACGCAGTATTTT,CASSRGGGGTDTQYF
TRBV5-1,NA,TRBJ2-2,TRBD2,TGCGCCAGCAGCATGGGACTAGCCTACACCGGGGAGCTGTTTTTT,CASSMGLAYTGELFF
TRBV19,NA,TRBJ1-5,TRBD1,TGTGCCAGTAACCCGGACAGGGGGCGTTATAGCAATCAGCCCCAGCATTTT,CASNPDRGRYSNQPQHF
TRBV18,NA,TRBJ2-5,TRBD2,TGTGCCAGCTCACCATTAGCGGGGGCAGAAGAGACCCAGTACTTC,CASSPLAGAEETQYF
TRBV10-2,NA,TRBJ1-2,TRBD1,TGCGCCAGCAGTGAGACAGGGGACTATGGCTACACCTTC,CASSETGDYGYTF
TRBV21-1,NA,TRBJ2-7,NA,TGTGCCAGCAGCAAAGCGGGACTAGCGGGAGGACGGGACGAGCAGTACTTC,CASSKAGLAGGRDEQYF
TRBV10-1,NA,TRBJ2-7,NA,TGCGCCAGCAGTGAGGACGACAGCTACGAGCAGTACTTC,CASSEDDSYEQYF
TRBV30,NA,TRBJ2-7,NA,TGTGCCTGGAGTGTACCCCCCAAGCTGGAGCAGTACTTC,CAWSVPPKLEQYF
TRBV28,once,TRBJ2-5,TRBD1,TGTGCCAGCAGTTTCGATTTGGCAGGGGGTCCTCTTCAAGAGACCCAGTACTTC,CASSFDLAGGPLQETQYF
TRBV2,NA,TRBJ2-3,TRBD1,TGTGCCAGCAGTTTCCTAGCAGGGGGCGGGGACACAGATACGCAGTATTTT,CASSFLAGGGDTDTQYF
TRBV7-2,NA,TRBJ1-6,NA,TGTGCCAGCAGCGAATCCTACAGGTTACCCCTCCACTTT,CASSESYRLPLHF
TRBV28,NA,TRBJ1-4,NA,TGTGCCAGCGGCCTTAATGAAAAACTGTTTTTT,CASGLNEKLFF
TRBV6-5,NA,TRBJ2-5,TRBD2,TGTGCCAGCAGTCGAAGGACTAGCCTCCAAGAGACCCAGTACTTC,CASSRRTSLQETQYF
TRBV5-6,NA,TRBJ2-4,NA,TGTGCCAGCAGCGATACCCGCAGGGGTCTAGCCAAAAACATTCAGTACTTC,CASSDTRRGLAKNIQYF
TRBV5-1,NA,TRBJ1-6,NA,TGCGCCAGCAGCTCGGACCCAAGCGGAACTTATAATTCACCCCTCCACTTT,CASSSDPSGTYNSPLHF
TRBV6-5,few,TRBJ1-2,TRBD1,TGTGCCAGCAGTGGAGACAGGGGGCGAGGCTACACCTTC,CASSGDRGRGYTF
TRBV7-2,NA,TRBJ2-7,TRBD2,TGTGCCAGCAGCCACAGACTAGCGGTTTCCTACGAGCAGTACTTC,CASSHRLAVSYEQYF
TRBV7-9,NA,TRBJ2-3,TRBD1,TGTTCCAGCACCGTAGGATTGACAGGGTACATGGATACGCAGTATTTT,CSSTVGLTGYMDTQYF
TRBV6-6,once,TRBJ1-5,NA,TGTGCCAGCAGTCAAACAGGGTCCAATCAGCCCCAGCATTTT,CASSQTGSNQPQHF
TRBV29-1,NA,TRBJ2-6,NA,TGCAGCGTCCACTCTGGGGCCAACGTCCTGACTTTC,CSVHSGANVLTF
TRBV28,few,TRBJ1-5,NA,TGTGCCAGCAGGCGGGGAAGAGCCCAGCCCCAGCATTTT,CASRRGRAQPQHF
TRBV4-1,few,TRBJ1-5,NA,TGCGCCAGCAGCCAGAGGGCTCTGAGCAATCAGCCCCAGCATTTT,CASSQRALSNQPQHF
TRBV9,NA,TRBJ1-2,NA,TGTGCCAGCAGCGTTCTCCGGGGAGGGGGAAACTATGGCTACACCTTC,CASSVLRGGGNYGYTF
TRBV9,NA,TRBJ2-5,TRBD2,TGTGCCAGCAGCCCGATTCCACTAGCGGGAGGAGAGACCCAGTACTTC,CASSPIPLAGGETQYF
TRBV7-7,NA,TRBJ2-1,NA,TGTGCTAGCAGCTTAGACACATACAATGAGCAGTTCTTC,CASSLDTYNEQFF
TRBV5-1,NA,TRBJ2-5,TRBD1,TGCGCCAGCACTAAGACAGGGCGGGAGACCCAGTACTTC,CASTKTGRETQYF
TRBV6-1,few,TRBJ2-2,TRBD2,TGTGCCACACATAGCGGGAGATCCACCGGGGAGCTGTTTTTT,CATHSGRSTGELFF
TRBV6-5,NA,TRBJ1-2,TRBD1,TGTGCCAGCAACCTGGGGACAGGGCATGGCTACCCCTTC,CASNLGTGHGYPF
TRBV4-1,NA,TRBJ2-1,NA,TGCGCCAGCAGCCATCTTTGGGGGAGTCGGACCAGGGGGCAGTTCTTC,CASSHLWGSRTRGQFF
TRBV5-4,NA,TRBJ2-5,TRBD1,TGTGCCAGCAGCTTGGCCGACAGGGATTTAGAGACCCAGTACTTC,CASSLADRDLETQYF
TRBV6-5,NA,TRBJ2-7,NA,TGTGCCAGCAGTTATCAGTACGAGCAGTACTTC,CASSYQYEQYF
TRBV4-2,NA,TRBJ2-4,TRBD2,TGTGCCAGCAGCCAGGGACTAAAGGGTAACATTCAGTACTTC,CASSQGLKGNIQYF
TRBV6-4,NA,TRBJ1-3,NA,TGTGCCAGCAGGACCGGAGTAACTGGAAACACCATATATTTT,CASRTGVTGNTIYF